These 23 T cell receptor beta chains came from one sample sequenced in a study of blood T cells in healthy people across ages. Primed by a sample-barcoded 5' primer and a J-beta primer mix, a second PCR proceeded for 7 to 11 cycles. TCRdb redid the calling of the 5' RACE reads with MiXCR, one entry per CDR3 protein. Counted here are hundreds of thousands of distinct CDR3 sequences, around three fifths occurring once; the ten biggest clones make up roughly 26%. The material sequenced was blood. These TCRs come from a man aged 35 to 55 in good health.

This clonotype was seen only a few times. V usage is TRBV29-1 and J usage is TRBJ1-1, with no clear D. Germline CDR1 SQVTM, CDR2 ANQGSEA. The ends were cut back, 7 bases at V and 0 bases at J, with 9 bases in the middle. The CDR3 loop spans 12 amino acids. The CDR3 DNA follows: TGCAGCGGACTGTTCTTGAACACTGAAGCTTTCTTT. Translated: CSGLFLNTEAFF.

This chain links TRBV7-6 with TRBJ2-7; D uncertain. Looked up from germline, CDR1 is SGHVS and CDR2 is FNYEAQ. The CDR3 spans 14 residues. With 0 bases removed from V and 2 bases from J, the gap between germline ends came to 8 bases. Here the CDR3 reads CASSLAQEPYEQYF. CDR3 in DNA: TGTGCCAGCAGCTTAGCTCAGGAACCCTACGAGCAGTACTTC.

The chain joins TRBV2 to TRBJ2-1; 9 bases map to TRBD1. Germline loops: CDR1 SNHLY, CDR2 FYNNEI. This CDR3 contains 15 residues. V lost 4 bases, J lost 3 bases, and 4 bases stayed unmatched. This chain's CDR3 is CASSGPGQGYNEQFF. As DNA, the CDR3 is TGTGCCAGCAGTGGACCGGGACAGGGCTACAATGAGCAGTTCTTC.

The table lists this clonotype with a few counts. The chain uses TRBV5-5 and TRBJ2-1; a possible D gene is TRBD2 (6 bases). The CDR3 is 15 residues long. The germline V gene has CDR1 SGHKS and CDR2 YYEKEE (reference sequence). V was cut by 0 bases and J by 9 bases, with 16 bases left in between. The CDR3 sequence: CASSLEGRLVIEQFF. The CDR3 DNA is TGTGCCAGCAGCTTGGAGGGACGACTAGTTATTGAGCAGTTCTTC. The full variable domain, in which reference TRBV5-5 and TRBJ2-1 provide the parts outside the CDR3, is DAGVTQSPTHLIKTRGQQVTLRCSPISGHKSVSWYQQVLGQGPQFIFQYYEKEERGRGNFPDRFSARQFPNYSSELNVNALLLGDSALYLCASSLEGRLVIEQFFGPGTRLTVL.

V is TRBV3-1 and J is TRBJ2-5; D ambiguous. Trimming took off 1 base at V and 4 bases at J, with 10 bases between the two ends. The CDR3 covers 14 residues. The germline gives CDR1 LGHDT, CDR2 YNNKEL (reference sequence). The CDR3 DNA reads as TGTGCCAGCAGCCAAGGACGATCAGGAGAGACCCAGTACTTC. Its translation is CASSQGRSGETQYF.

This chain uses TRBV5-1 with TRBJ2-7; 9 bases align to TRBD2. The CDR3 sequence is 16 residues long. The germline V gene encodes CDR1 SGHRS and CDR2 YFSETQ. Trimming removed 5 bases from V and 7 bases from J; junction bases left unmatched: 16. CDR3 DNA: TGCGCCAGCAGTGCCCTGACTAGCGGATCCTACAATGAGCAGTACTTC. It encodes CASSALTSGSYNEQYF.

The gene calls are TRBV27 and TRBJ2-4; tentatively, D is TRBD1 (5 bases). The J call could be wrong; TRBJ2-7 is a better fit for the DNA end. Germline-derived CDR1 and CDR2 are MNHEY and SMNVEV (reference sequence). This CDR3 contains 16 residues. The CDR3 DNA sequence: TGTGCCAGCAGTAACCCGAAGACAGCCTGGGGTTACGAGCAGTACTTC. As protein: CASSNPKTAWGYEQYF.

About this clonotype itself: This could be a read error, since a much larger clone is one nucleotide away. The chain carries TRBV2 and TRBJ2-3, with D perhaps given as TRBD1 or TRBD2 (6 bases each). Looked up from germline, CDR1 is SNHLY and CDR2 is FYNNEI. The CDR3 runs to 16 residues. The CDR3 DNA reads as TGTGCCAGAAGTGGGGGGACAAATCAAAACACAGATACGCAGTATTTT. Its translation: CARSGGTNQNTDTQYF. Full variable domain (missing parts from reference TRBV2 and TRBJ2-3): EPEVTQTPSHQVTQMGQEVILRCVPISNHLYFYWYRQILGQKVEFLVSFYNNEISEKSEIFDDQFSVERPDGSNFTLKIRSTKLEDSAMYFCARSGGTNQNTDTQYFGPGTRLTVL.

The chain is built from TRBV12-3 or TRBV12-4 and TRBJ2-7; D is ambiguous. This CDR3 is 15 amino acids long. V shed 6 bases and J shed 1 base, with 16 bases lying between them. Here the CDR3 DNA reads TGTGCCAGCAGCCGCGCCGGGTGGGCATCCTACGAGCAGTACTTC. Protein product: CASSRAGWASYEQYF.

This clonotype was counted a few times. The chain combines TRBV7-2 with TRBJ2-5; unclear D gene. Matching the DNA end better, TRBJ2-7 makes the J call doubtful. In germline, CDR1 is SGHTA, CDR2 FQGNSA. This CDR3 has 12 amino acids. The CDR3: CASSFGENEQYF. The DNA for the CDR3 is TGTGCCAGCAGCTTTGGGGAAAACGAGCAGTACTTC.

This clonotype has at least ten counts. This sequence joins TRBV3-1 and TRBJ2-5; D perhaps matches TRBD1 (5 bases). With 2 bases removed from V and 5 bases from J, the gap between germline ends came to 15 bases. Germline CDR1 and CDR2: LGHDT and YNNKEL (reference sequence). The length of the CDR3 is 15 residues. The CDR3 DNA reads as TGTGCCAGCAGCCAACAGGGTTCGGTGGATGAGACCCAGTACTTC. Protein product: CASSQQGSVDETQYF.

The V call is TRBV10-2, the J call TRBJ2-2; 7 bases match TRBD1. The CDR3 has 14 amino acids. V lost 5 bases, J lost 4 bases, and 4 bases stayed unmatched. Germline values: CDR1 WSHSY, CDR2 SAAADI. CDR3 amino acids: CASSTGVATGELFF. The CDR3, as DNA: TGCGCCAGCAGTACAGGGGTGGCCACCGGGGAGCTGTTTTTT.

The CDR3 DNA is TGCGCCAGCAGCTTGGTAGCGGAGACATACAATGAGCAGTTCTTC. Translating gives CASSLVAETYNEQFF. This chain uses TRBV5-1 with TRBJ2-1, with a possible D match to TRBD2 (6 bases). The CDR3 loop spans 15 amino acids. V was pared by 0 bases and J by 4 bases, with 11 bases between. Germline V gives CDR1 SGHRS, CDR2 YFSETQ.

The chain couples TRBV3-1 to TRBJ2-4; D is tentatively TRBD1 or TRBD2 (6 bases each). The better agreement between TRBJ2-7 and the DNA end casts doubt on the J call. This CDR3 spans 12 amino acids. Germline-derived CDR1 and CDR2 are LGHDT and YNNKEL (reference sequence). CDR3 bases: TGTGCCAGCAGCCAGGGGGGCGACGAGCAGTACTTC. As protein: CASSQGGDEQYF.

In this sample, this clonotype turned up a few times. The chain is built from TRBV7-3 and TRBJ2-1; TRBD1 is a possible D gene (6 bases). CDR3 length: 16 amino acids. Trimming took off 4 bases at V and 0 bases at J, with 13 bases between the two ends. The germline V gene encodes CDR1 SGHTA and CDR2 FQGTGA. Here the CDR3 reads CASSSRGLSSYNEQFF. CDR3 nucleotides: TGTGCCAGCAGCTCCAGGGGCCTAAGCTCCTACAATGAGCAGTTCTTC.

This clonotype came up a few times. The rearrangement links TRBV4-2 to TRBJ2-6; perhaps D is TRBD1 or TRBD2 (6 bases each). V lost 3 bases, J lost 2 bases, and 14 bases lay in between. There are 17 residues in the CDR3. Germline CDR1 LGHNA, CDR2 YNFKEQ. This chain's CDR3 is CASSHEGGRTGANVLTF. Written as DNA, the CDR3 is TGTGCCAGCAGCCACGAAGGGGGGCGAACTGGGGCCAACGTCCTGACTTTC.

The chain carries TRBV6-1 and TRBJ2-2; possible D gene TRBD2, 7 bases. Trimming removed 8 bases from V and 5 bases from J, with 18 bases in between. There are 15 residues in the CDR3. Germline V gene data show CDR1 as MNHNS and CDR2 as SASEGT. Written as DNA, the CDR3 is TGTGCCAGCCGGTCCGGGGGGCGGTGGACCGGGGAGCTGTTTTTT. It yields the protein CASRSGGRWTGELFF.

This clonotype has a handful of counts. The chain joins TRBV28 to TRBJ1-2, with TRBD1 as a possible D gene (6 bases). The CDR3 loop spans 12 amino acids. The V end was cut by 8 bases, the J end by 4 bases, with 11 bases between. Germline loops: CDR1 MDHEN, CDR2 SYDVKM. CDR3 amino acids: CASSGQSYGYTF. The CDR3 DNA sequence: TGTGCCAGCTCGGGACAATCCTATGGCTACACCTTC.

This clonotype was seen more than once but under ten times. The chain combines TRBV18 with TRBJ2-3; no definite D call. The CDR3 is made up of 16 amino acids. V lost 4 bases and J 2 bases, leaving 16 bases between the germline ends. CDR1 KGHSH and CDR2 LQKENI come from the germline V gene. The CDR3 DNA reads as TGTGCCAGCTCACATGACGAACCACCGCACACAGATACGCAGTATTTT. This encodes CASSHDEPPHTDTQYF.

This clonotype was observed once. The CDR3 spells CASSLSGGITEAFF. CDR3 in DNA: TGCGCCAGCAGCTTGTCAGGGGGCATCACTGAAGCTTTCTTT. The rearrangement links TRBV5-1 to TRBJ1-1, with 8 bases aligning to TRBD1. The CDR3 loop spans 14 amino acids. Germline V lookup: CDR1 SGHRS, CDR2 YFSETQ. Trimming took 1 base from V and 4 from J; bases not matched to a gene: 3.

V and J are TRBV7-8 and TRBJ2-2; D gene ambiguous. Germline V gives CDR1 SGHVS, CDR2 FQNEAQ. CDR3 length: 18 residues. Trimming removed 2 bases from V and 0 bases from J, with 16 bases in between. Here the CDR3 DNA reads TGTGCCAGCAGCTTATATAGCATGATAGGGACGAACACCGGGGAGCTGTTTTTT. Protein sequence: CASSLYSMIGTNTGELFF.

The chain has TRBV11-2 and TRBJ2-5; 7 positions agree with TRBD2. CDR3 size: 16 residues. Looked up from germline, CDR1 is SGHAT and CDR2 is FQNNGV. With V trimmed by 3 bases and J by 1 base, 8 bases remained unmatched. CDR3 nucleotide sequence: TGTGCCAGCAGCTTGCGCGGGGGAGCGCTCCAAGAGACCCAGTACTTC. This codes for CASSLRGGALQETQYF.

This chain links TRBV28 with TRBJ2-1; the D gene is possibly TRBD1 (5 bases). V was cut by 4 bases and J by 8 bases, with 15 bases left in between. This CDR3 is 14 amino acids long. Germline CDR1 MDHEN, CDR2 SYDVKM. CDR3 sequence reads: CASSYDSARDEQFF. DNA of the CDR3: TGTGCCAGCAGTTACGACAGTGCTCGCGATGAGCAGTTCTTC.